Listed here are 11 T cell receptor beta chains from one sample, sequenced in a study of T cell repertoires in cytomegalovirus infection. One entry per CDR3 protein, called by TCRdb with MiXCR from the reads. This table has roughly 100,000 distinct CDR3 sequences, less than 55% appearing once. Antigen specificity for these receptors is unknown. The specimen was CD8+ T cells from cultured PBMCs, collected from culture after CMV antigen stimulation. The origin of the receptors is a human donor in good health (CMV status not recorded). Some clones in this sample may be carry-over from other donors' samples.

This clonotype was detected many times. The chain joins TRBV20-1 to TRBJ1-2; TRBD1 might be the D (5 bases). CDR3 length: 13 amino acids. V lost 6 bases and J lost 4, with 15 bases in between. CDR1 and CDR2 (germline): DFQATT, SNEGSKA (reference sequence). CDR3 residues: CSAKDGATYGYTF. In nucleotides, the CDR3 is TGCAGTGCCAAAGACGGGGCCACCTATGGCTACACCTTC.

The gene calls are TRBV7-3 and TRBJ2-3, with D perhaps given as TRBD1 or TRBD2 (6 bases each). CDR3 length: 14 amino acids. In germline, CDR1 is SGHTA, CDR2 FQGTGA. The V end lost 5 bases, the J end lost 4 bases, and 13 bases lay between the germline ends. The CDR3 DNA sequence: TGTGCCAGCAGCCCCGTCGGGGGCCCAGATACGCAGTATTTT. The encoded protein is CASSPVGGPDTQYF.

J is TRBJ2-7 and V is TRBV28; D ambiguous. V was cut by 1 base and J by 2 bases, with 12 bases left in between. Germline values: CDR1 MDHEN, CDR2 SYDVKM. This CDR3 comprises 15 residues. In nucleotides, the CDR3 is TGTGCCAGCAGTTTATCCAAAAGGTGGACCTACGAGCAGTACTTC. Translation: CASSLSKRWTYEQYF.

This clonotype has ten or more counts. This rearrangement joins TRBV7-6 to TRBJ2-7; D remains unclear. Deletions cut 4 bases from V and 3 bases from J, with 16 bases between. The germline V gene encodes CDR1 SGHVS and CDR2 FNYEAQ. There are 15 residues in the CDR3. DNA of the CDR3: TGTGCCAGCAGCTCCCTAACGCTAGGAAACTACGAGCAGTACTTC. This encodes CASSSLTLGNYEQYF.

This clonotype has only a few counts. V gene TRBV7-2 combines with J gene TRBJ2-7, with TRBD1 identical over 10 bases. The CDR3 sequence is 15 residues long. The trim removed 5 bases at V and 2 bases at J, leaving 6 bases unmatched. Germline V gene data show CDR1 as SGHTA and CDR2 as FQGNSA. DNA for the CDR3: TGTGCCAGCAGCCGCCGGGACAGGGGTCCCTACGAGCAGTACTTC. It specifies CASSRRDRGPYEQYF.

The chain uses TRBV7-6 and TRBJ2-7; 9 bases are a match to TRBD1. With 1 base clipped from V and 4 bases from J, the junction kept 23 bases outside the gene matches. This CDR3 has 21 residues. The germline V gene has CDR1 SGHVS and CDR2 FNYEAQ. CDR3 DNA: TGTGCCAGCAGCTTAGAGGAAGTGGGTCGGGGACAGGGTTTATTGGGGTACGAGCAGTACTTC. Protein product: CASSLEEVGRGQGLLGYEQYF.

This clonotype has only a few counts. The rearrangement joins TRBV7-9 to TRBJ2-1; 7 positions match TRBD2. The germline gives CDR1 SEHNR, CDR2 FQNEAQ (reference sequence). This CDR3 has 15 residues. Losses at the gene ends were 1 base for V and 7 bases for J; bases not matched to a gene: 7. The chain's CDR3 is CASSLGLAQANEQFF. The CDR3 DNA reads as TGTGCCAGCAGCTTAGGACTAGCCCAGGCGAATGAGCAGTTCTTC.

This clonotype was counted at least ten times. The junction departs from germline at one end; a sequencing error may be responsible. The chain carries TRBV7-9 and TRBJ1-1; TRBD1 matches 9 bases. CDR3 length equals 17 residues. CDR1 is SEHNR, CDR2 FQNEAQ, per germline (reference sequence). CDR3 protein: CASSLASDRGLNTEAFF. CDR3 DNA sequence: TGTGCCAGCAGCCTAGCTTCGGACAGGGGTCTGAACACTGAAGCTTTCTTT.

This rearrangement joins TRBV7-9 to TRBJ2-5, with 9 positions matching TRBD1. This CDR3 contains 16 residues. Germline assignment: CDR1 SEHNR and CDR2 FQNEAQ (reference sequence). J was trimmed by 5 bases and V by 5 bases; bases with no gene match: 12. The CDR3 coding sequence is TGTGCCAGCAGCCTGGGAACACAGGGGGCGGTTGAGACCCAGTACTTC. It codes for CASSLGTQGAVETQYF.

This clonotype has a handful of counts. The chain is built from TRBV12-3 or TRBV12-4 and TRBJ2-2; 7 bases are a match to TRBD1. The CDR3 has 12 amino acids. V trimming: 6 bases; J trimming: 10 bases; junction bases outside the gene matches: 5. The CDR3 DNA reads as TGTGCCAGCAGCCCGGACAGGCTGGAGCTGTTTTTT. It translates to CASSPDRLELFF.

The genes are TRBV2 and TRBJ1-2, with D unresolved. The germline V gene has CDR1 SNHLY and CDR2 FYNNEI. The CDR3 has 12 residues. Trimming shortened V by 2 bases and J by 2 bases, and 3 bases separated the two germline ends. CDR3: CASSETNYGYTF. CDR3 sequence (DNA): TGTGCCAGCAGTGAAACCAACTATGGCTACACCTTC.